This is a list of T cell receptor beta chains from one sample in a study of T cells after yellow fever vaccination. From the 5' RACE reads, TCRdb called clonotypes with MiXCR, one entry per CDR3 protein. This table holds 500,000 to 550,000 distinct CDR3 sequences, roughly 22% found once. The sample consisted of PBMCs, taken roughly 20 days after the first yellow fever vaccination. The receptors come from a young man who received the YFV17D yellow fever vaccine. The CDR3 runs from the conserved cysteine through the conserved F or W. D genes are given only for firm matches. A clone size is listed for some rows: how often the clone was seen (once, few, many), or a class if it is expanded.

clone_size: .; v_call: TRBV19; d_call: .; j_call: TRBJ1-2; cdr3_nt: TGTGCCAGTAGAGGTCAGCTTAACTATGGCTACACCTTC; cdr3_aa: CASRGQLNYGYTF
clone_size: .; v_call: TRBV10-3; d_call: .; j_call: TRBJ1-6; cdr3_nt: TGTGCCATCGGACAGAACTATAATTCACCCCTCCACTTT; cdr3_aa: CAIGQNYNSPLHF
clone_size: few; v_call: TRBV5-8; d_call: TRBD2; j_call: TRBJ2-3; cdr3_nt: TGTGCCAGCACCAGCGGGCAGGGAGGGCCTCCAGATACGCAGTATTTT; cdr3_aa: CASTSGQGGPPDTQYF
clone_size: .; v_call: TRBV7-9; d_call: .; j_call: TRBJ1-1; cdr3_nt: TGTGCCAGCAGCTTAGGAGGGGACCGAGCTTTCTTT; cdr3_aa: CASSLGGDRAFF
clone_size: .; v_call: TRBV9; d_call: .; j_call: TRBJ2-5; cdr3_nt: TGTGCCAGCAGCGTAGCTGAACAGTACCAAGAGACCCAGTACTTC; cdr3_aa: CASSVAEQYQETQYF
clone_size: .; v_call: TRBV10-3; d_call: .; j_call: TRBJ1-6; cdr3_nt: TGTGCCAGCAATTCCGGGAGCCAAAATTCACCCCTCCACTTT; cdr3_aa: CASNSGSQNSPLHF
clone_size: few; v_call: TRBV20-1; d_call: .; j_call: TRBJ2-5; cdr3_nt: TGCAGTGCTAGAGTCCGTACTAGCATAGAGACCCAGTACTTC; cdr3_aa: CSARVRTSIETQYF
clone_size: few; v_call: TRBV4-3; d_call: .; j_call: TRBJ2-2; cdr3_nt: TGCGCCAGCAGCCAAGAGACGGGGAGACCCGGGGAGCTGTTTTTT; cdr3_aa: CASSQETGRPGELFF
clone_size: few; v_call: TRBV5-6; d_call: .; j_call: TRBJ2-7; cdr3_nt: TGTGCCAGCAGCCCCAGCACGGTCGAGCAGTACTTC; cdr3_aa: CASSPSTVEQYF
clone_size: few; v_call: TRBV4-3; d_call: .; j_call: TRBJ1-5; cdr3_nt: TGCGCCAGCAGCCCGGGGTCCGGTCGCGGACAGCCCCAGCATTTT; cdr3_aa: CASSPGSGRGQPQHF
clone_size: few; v_call: TRBV27; d_call: .; j_call: TRBJ1-2; cdr3_nt: TGTGCCAGCCAAGGAGCAGGGGATGGCTACACCTTC; cdr3_aa: CASQGAGDGYTF
clone_size: many; v_call: TRBV28; d_call: TRBD1; j_call: TRBJ1-5; cdr3_nt: TGTGCCAGCAGCCCGGACAGGGTGGATCAGCCCCAGCATTTT; cdr3_aa: CASSPDRVDQPQHF
clone_size: .; v_call: TRBV7-2; d_call: TRBD2; j_call: TRBJ2-3; cdr3_nt: TGTGCCAGCAGCCCGGGACTAGACCGCAGGGATACGCAGTATTTT; cdr3_aa: CASSPGLDRRDTQYF
clone_size: .; v_call: TRBV5-6; d_call: .; j_call: TRBJ2-5; cdr3_nt: TGTGCCAGCAGCTTCCGGACAAGCCAAGAGACCCAGTACTTC; cdr3_aa: CASSFRTSQETQYF
clone_size: many; v_call: TRBV5-1; d_call: .; j_call: TRBJ1-4; cdr3_nt: TGCGCCAGCAGCTTGACGGGGGAGAATGAAAAACTGTTTTTT; cdr3_aa: CASSLTGENEKLFF
clone_size: .; v_call: TRBV11-1; d_call: .; j_call: TRBJ2-7; cdr3_nt: TGTGCCAGCAGCTTTCCGGGGATCTCCTACGAGCAGTACTTC; cdr3_aa: CASSFPGISYEQYF
clone_size: few; v_call: TRBV6-2/TRBV6-3; d_call: .; j_call: TRBJ1-1; cdr3_nt: TGTGCCAGCACCTATCCAGCGGATGAAGCTTTCTTT; cdr3_aa: CASTYPADEAFF
clone_size: .; v_call: TRBV29-1; d_call: TRBD1; j_call: TRBJ1-2; cdr3_nt: TGCAGCGTTGAAGATCACAGGGGTGTGGATGGCTACACCTTC; cdr3_aa: CSVEDHRGVDGYTF
clone_size: .; v_call: TRBV9; d_call: .; j_call: TRBJ2-4; cdr3_nt: TGTGCCAGCAGCGCCGGGGGTAACAAAAACATTCAGTACTTC; cdr3_aa: CASSAGGNKNIQYF
clone_size: few; v_call: TRBV3-1; d_call: .; j_call: TRBJ2-2; cdr3_nt: TGTGCCAGCAGTGGCGGGATCACGGGGGAGCTGTTTTTT; cdr3_aa: CASSGGITGELFF
clone_size: .; v_call: TRBV15; d_call: .; j_call: TRBJ1-3; cdr3_nt: TGTGCCACCAGCAGAGATAGACCGGGAGGAAACACCATATATTTT; cdr3_aa: CATSRDRPGGNTIYF
clone_size: few; v_call: TRBV5-6; d_call: .; j_call: TRBJ1-1; cdr3_nt: TGTGCCAGCAGCGATGGAGGGGGGAACACTGAAGCTTTCTTT; cdr3_aa: CASSDGGGNTEAFF
clone_size: few; v_call: TRBV10-3; d_call: .; j_call: TRBJ1-4; cdr3_nt: TGTGCCATCAGTGATGTCAGGGGACCTAATGAAAAACTGTTTTTT; cdr3_aa: CAISDVRGPNEKLFF
clone_size: few; v_call: TRBV5-5; d_call: TRBD1; j_call: TRBJ1-1; cdr3_nt: TGTGCCAGCAGCTTGGTCAGGGGGCACCCTGAAGCTTTCTTT; cdr3_aa: CASSLVRGHPEAFF
clone_size: few; v_call: TRBV4-1; d_call: TRBD1; j_call: TRBJ1-2; cdr3_nt: TGCGCCAGCAGCCGAACAGGGGACGGCTACACCTTC; cdr3_aa: CASSRTGDGYTF
clone_size: few; v_call: TRBV5-4; d_call: TRBD2; j_call: TRBJ2-7; cdr3_nt: TGTGCCAGCAGCAACGGCGGGGGGACCTCCATTGGGCAGTACTTC; cdr3_aa: CASSNGGGTSIGQYF
clone_size: few; v_call: TRBV7-9; d_call: TRBD1; j_call: TRBJ2-5; cdr3_nt: TGTGCCAGCAGCCTACTAGGGGACAGATTACAAGAGACCCAGTACTTC; cdr3_aa: CASSLLGDRLQETQYF
clone_size: .; v_call: TRBV9; d_call: .; j_call: TRBJ2-5; cdr3_nt: TGTGCCAGCAGCGTAGGCCCTACCCAGATTGAGACCCAGTACTTC; cdr3_aa: CASSVGPTQIETQYF